What follows are 23 T cell receptor beta chains derived from one specimen sequenced in a study of vaccination and CD4 T cells after COVID-19. The sample's treatment: approximately nine-day PBMC culture with coronavirus spike peptide pools or control peptides (ViraFEST assay). The antigens of these receptors remain unknown. The Oncomine TCR Beta short-read assay was applied to DNA of cultured CD4+ T cells. A single record per CDR3 protein comes from TCRdb applying MiXCR to the PCR reads. Here the sample spans 4,000 to 6,000 distinct CDR3 sequences, roughly 75% being singletons. Sequenced material: CD4+ T cells from blood, cultured in vitro. The receptors come from a human donor who had recovered from COVID-19.

The gene calls are TRBV12-1 and TRBJ2-7; the table's D call, TRBD1, has no DNA check behind it. TRBV12-1 is a listed pseudogene. The CDR3 has 14 amino acids. The CDR3 DNA follows: TGTGCCAGCAGCCCCCCCCACAGGGGCTACGAGCAGTACTTC. It encodes CASSPPHRGYEQYF.

The V call is TRBV6-1, the J call TRBJ2-2, with D perhaps matching TRBD1 (5 bases). V shed 7 bases and J shed 0 bases, with 12 bases lying between them. The CDR3 contains 15 residues. Germline V gives CDR1 MNHNS, CDR2 SASEGT. In DNA form, the CDR3 reads TGTGCCAGCAAGGCGGACATCGCGAACACCGGGGAGCTGTTTTTT. Its translation is CASKADIANTGELFF.

This clonotype is classed as medium-sized. The V call is TRBV18, the J call TRBJ2-7; TRBD2 matches 11 bases. Losses at the gene ends were 3 bases for V and 0 bases for J; bases not matched to a gene: 4. CDR1 and CDR2 (germline): KGHSH, LQKENI. CDR3 length: 16 residues. CDR3 region: CASSPGLAGGSYEQYF. CDR3 nucleotide sequence: TGTGCCAGCTCACCTGGTCTAGCGGGGGGCTCCTACGAGCAGTACTTC.

This rearrangement joins TRBV7-9 to TRBJ2-4, with D perhaps matching TRBD1 or TRBD2 (7 bases each). Germline CDR1 is SEHNR and CDR2 is FQNEAQ (reference sequence). CDR3 length: 15 residues. The V and J ends lost 6 bases and 7 bases respectively, with 19 bases between them. The CDR3 nucleotides are TGTGCCAGCAGACTAGAAGCAGGGGGGGGGAACATTCAGTACTTC. Translation: CASRLEAGGGNIQYF.

The CDR3 DNA reads TGTGCCAGCAGCCTTCGGGGGGACCAGCCCCAGCATTTT. This gives the protein CASSLRGDQPQHF. V is TRBV7-2 and J is TRBJ1-5, with D possibly TRBD1 on 5 matching bases. The V end lost 5 bases, the J end lost 7 bases, and 12 bases lay between the germline ends. This CDR3 comprises 13 residues. The germline V gene has CDR1 SGHTA and CDR2 FQGNSA.

The rearrangement joins TRBV10-3 to TRBJ1-2, with 8 bases lining up with TRBD1. The V segment lost 2 bases and the J segment 1 base; nucleotides outside the gene matches: 6. Germline CDR1 reads ENHRY; CDR2 reads SYGVKD. The length of the CDR3 is 16 residues. The DNA for the CDR3 is TGTGCCATCAGTGAGAGGGGCACAGGGGGTAACTATGGCTACACCTTC. Its translation: CAISERGTGGNYGYTF.

This chain links TRBV5-3 with TRBJ2-3; D possibly corresponds to TRBD2 (7 bases). TRBV5-3 is an ORF, with its function uncertain. The CDR3 totals 16 residues. V gave up 8 bases and J gave up 1 base, with 20 bases separating them. CDR3 sequence: CASTSLRGAGTDTQYF. The CDR3 nucleotides are TGTGCCAGCACCTCCCTTCGGGGGGCTGGCACAGATACGCAGTATTTT.

The V and J genes are TRBV29-1 and TRBJ2-3; weak D call: TRBD2 (6 bases). CDR3 length: 12 amino acids. V gave up 4 bases and J gave up 5 bases, with 10 bases separating them. Per the germline V gene, CDR1 is SQVTM and CDR2 is ANQGSEA. DNA of the CDR3: TGCAGCGTTGGGGGGACTGGAGATACGCAGTATTTT. It encodes CSVGGTGDTQYF.

The chain employs TRBV5-5 and TRBJ1-2; weak D call: TRBD1 (5 bases). The CDR3 covers 13 residues. Trimming removed 3 bases at V and 8 bases at J, with 14 bases between. The germline V gene has CDR1 SGHKS and CDR2 YYEKEE (reference sequence). In DNA, the CDR3 is TGTGCCAGCAGCTGGGGGGGTACGACGGGCTACACCTTC. Translating it yields CASSWGGTTGYTF.

The V gene is TRBV12-3 or TRBV12-4, the J gene TRBJ2-2, with D possibly matching TRBD1 (6 bases). The germline V and J ends were trimmed by 6 bases and 6 bases, with 14 bases remaining between them. The CDR3 contains 14 residues. The CDR3 bases are TGTGCCAGCAGGGTGGGACACTCCGCCGGGGAGCTGTTTTTT. Protein: CASRVGHSAGELFF.

This clonotype has a handful of counts. The chain joins TRBV20-1 to TRBJ1-5; TRBD1 matches 8 bases. Germline V gene data show CDR1 as DFQATT and CDR2 as SNEGSKA (reference sequence). The CDR3 runs to 13 residues. J gave up 2 bases and V 6 bases, and 3 bases lay outside the gene matches. CDR3 DNA sequence: TGCAGTGCCATGGGACAGGGCAATCAGCCCCAGCATTTT. This encodes CSAMGQGNQPQHF.

V gene TRBV2 combines with J gene TRBJ2-6; D is uncertain. CDR3 size: 15 residues. Trimming cost V 3 bases and J 4 bases, with 10 bases left between them. CDR1 SNHLY and CDR2 FYNNEI come from the germline V gene. CDR3 bases: TGTGCCAGCAGTGAGCTGGGATCGGGGGCCAACGTCCTGACTTTC. Amino acids: CASSELGSGANVLTF.

By sample share, this clonotype is large. The chain couples TRBV20-1 to TRBJ1-1; D remains ambiguous. Trimming pared 0 bases from V and 11 bases from J, leaving 16 bases between. Per germline, CDR1 DFQATT and CDR2 SNEGSKA (reference sequence). The CDR3 length is 13 residues. The DNA for the CDR3 is TGCAGTGCTAGAGATTCGCCCACCCTTAGGGCTTTCTTT. This gives the protein CSARDSPTLRAFF.

The chain recombines TRBV7-3 with TRBJ2-4; 8 bases align to TRBD1. V trimming: 5 bases; J trimming: 4 bases; junction bases outside the gene matches: 10. The CDR3 covers 16 residues. Germline-derived CDR1 and CDR2 are SGHTA and FQGTGA. Here the CDR3 reads CASSPTRQGSKNIQYF. DNA of the CDR3: TGTGCCAGCAGCCCAACTCGACAGGGGTCAAAAAACATTCAGTACTTC. Filled out from reference TRBV7-3 and TRBJ2-4, the complete variable domain reads GAGVSQTPSNKVTEKGKYVELRCDPISGHTALYWYRQSLGQGPEFLIYFQGTGAADDSGLPNDRFFAVRPEGSVSTLKIQRTERGDSAVYLCASSPTRQGSKNIQYFGAGTRLSVL.

This clonotype is a singleton in its sample. The chain uses TRBV5-1 and TRBJ1-1; 7 bases agree with TRBD1. The CDR3 spans 15 residues. V trimming: 4 bases; J trimming: 0 bases; junction bases outside the gene matches: 6. Germline-derived CDR1 and CDR2 are SGHRS and YFSETQ. In nucleotides, the CDR3 is TGCGCCAGCAGCCCATCCGGGACAGTGAACACTGAAGCTTTCTTT. Residues: CASSPSGTVNTEAFF.

The rearrangement uses TRBV7-6 and TRBJ2-7, with 9 bases aligning to TRBD1. Germline V gene data show CDR1 as SGHVS and CDR2 as FNYEAQ. The CDR3 length is 15 residues. The DNA for the CDR3 is TGTGCGATCGAAACCGGGACAGGGAGCTCCTACGAGCAGTACTTC. It specifies CAIETGTGSSYEQYF.

This clonotype was counted once. The rearrangement uses TRBV19 and TRBJ1-1, with 7 bases fitting TRBD1. Germline CDR1 is LNHDA and CDR2 is SQIVND (reference sequence). V trimming: 5 bases; J trimming: 8 bases; junction bases outside the gene matches: 14. CDR3 length: 15 residues. CDR3 bases: TGTGCCAGTAGTCCCCCTTTATACAGGGGATTGGAAGCTTTCTTT. Its protein product is CASSPPLYRGLEAFF.

The rearrangement links TRBV7-9 to TRBJ2-1; D is ambiguous. The germline V gene encodes CDR1 SEHNR and CDR2 FQNEAQ (reference sequence). V lost 4 bases and J 0 bases, leaving 7 bases between the germline ends. The CDR3 runs to 14 residues. The CDR3 here is CASSSKSSYNEQFF. The CDR3 coding sequence is TGTGCCAGCAGCTCGAAGAGCTCCTACAATGAGCAGTTCTTC.

The chain carries TRBV20-1 and TRBJ1-2; 7 nucleotides match TRBD1. Germline CDR1 and CDR2: DFQATT and SNEGSKA (reference sequence). With V trimmed by 1 base and J by 10 bases, 9 bases remained unmatched. CDR3 length equals 13 residues. The CDR3 spells CSARAGTVVDYTF. For the CDR3, the DNA is TGCAGTGCTAGAGCGGGGACAGTGGTGGACTACACCTTC.

In its sample, this clonotype was seen once. The chain couples TRBV20-1 to TRBJ1-1; D call uncertain. CDR1 and CDR2 from the germline V gene are DFQATT and SNEGSKA (reference sequence). V lost 4 bases, J lost 2 bases, and 17 bases lay in between. The length of the CDR3 is 15 residues. As DNA, the CDR3 is TGCAGTGCTAAAAGTGGGGTTGGGCCTAACACTGAAGCTTTCTTT. Residues: CSAKSGVGPNTEAFF.

The V and J genes are TRBV21-1 and TRBJ1-1; TRBD1, as called in the table, went unchecked against the DNA. TRBV21-1 is deemed a pseudogene. CDR3 length equals 17 residues. CDR3 protein: CASSHRNRQGPDTEAFF. The CDR3 bases are TGTGCCAGCAGCCACCGAAACCGACAGGGGCCGGACACTGAAGCTTTCTTT.

This chain links TRBV21-1 with TRBJ1-5; the listed D gene, TRBD1, was not tested against the DNA. TRBV21-1 is marked as a pseudogene. The CDR3 loop spans 16 amino acids. The CDR3 is CASSNYDRESHQPQHF. In DNA, the CDR3 is TGTGCCAGCAGCAATTATGACAGGGAATCACATCAGCCCCAGCATTTT.

The gene calls are TRBV7-2 and TRBJ2-6; 10 bases are a match to TRBD2. The trim removed 5 bases at V and 0 bases at J, leaving 10 bases unmatched. Germline V gene lookup returns CDR1 SGHTA and CDR2 FQGNSA. This CDR3 region has 19 residues. CDR3: CASSLRTSGARSGANVLTF. The CDR3 region has the DNA TGTGCCAGCAGCCTCCGTACTAGCGGGGCTCGCTCTGGGGCCAACGTCCTGACTTTC.